This is a list of T cell receptor beta chains from one sample in a study of blood T cell repertoires in COVID-19. Measured with immunoSEQ multiplex PCR; TCRdb has only the in-frame clones, and not every one. The sample includes around 140,000 clones, roughly 83% of them seen just once. The sequenced sample consisted of peripheral blood. The origin of the receptors is a woman of 80 years or more with acute or convalescent COVID-19. The CDR3 runs from the conserved cysteine through the conserved F or W. The D gene is left open where the match is weak. Rows give clone size only sometimes, using once, few, many, or a class for an expanded clone.

>TRBV5-1|TRBD1|.|TRBJ2-4|14
CASSSGYESTGVYF
TGCGCCAGCAGCTCGGGGTATGAGAGCACAGGGGTGTACTTC
>TRBV21-1|.|.|TRBJ2-2|20
CASSKGAGTSGRGSAGELFF
TGTGCCAGCAGCAAAGGGGCCGGGACTAGCGGCCGAGGGAGCGCCGGGGAGCTGTTTTTT
>TRBV5-5|TRBD2|.|TRBJ2-2|16
CASSLVAGGLGGELFF
TGTGCCAGCAGCTTGGTCGCGGGAGGGCTCGGAGGGGAGCTGTTTTTT
>TRBV7-8|.|once|TRBJ1-5|12
CASSPSNQPQHF
TGTGCCAGCAGTCCCTCCAATCAGCCCCAGCATTTT
>TRBV5-5|.|.|TRBJ2-5|16
CASSLVFGQGGETQYF
TGTGCCAGCAGCTTGGTATTTGGGCAGGGAGGTGAGACCCAGTACTTC
>TRBV5-8|TRBD1|few|TRBJ1-2|14
CASSDGTAFYGYTF
TGTGCCAGCAGCGATGGGACAGCCTTTTATGGCTACACCTTC
>TRBV18|.|.|TRBJ2-3|15
CASSPLHTNTDTQYF
TGTGCCAGCTCACCACTGCACACAAACACAGATACGCAGTATTTT
>TRBV28|.|.|TRBJ1-2|13
CASSQTGQTGYTF
TGTGCCAGCAGCCAGACAGGACAAACTGGCTACACCTTC
>TRBV19|.|.|TRBJ1-4|13
CASGQNLNEKLFF
TGTGCCAGTGGACAGAACTTAAATGAAAAACTGTTTTTT
>TRBV6-1|TRBD2|.|TRBJ2-7|17
CASSEDPLAGVGYEQYF
TGTGCCAGCAGTGAAGATCCCCTAGCGGGAGTAGGCTACGAGCAGTACTTC
>TRBV6-5|.|.|TRBJ1-5|14
CASSPRQVNQPQHF
TGTGCCAGCAGCCCCAGACAGGTTAATCAGCCCCAGCATTTT
>TRBV29-1|TRBD2|.|TRBJ2-3|15
CSVQAGAGGTDTQYF
TGCAGCGTCCAAGCAGGAGCGGGGGGCACAGATACGCAGTATTTT
>TRBV12-5|TRBD1|.|TRBJ2-3|15
CASGFGTGRYDTQYF
TGTGCTAGTGGTTTCGGGACAGGGAGATACGATACGCAGTATTTT
>TRBV30|.|.|TRBJ1-3|14
CAWSARGSGNTIYF
TGTGCCTGGAGTGCCCGAGGCTCGGGAAACACCATATATTTT
>TRBV6-2/TRBV6-3|.|.|TRBJ2-5|14
CASSTLPTRETQYF
TGTGCCAGCAGCACCCTACCCACCCGGGAGACCCAGTACTTC
>TRBV19|.|once|TRBJ2-7|14
CASSSAGGGYEQYF
TGTGCCAGTAGTAGCGCTGGGGGCGGCTACGAGCAGTACTTC
>TRBV7-9|TRBD1|once|TRBJ1-1|14
CASSLGGGFTEAFF
TGTGCCAGCAGCTTAGGAGGGGGCTTCACTGAAGCTTTCTTT
>TRBV25-1|TRBD2|.|TRBJ2-3|16
CASSEYASGTTDTQYF
TGTGCCAGCAGTGAATATGCTAGCGGTACCACAGATACGCAGTATTTT
>TRBV19|.|.|TRBJ1-2|13
CASSIMENYGYTF
TGTGCCAGTAGTATAATGGAGAACTATGGCTACACCTTC
>TRBV4-1|TRBD1|.|TRBJ1-4|16
CASSLGQELTNEKLFF
TGCGCCAGCAGCCTAGGACAGGAGCTTACAAATGAAAAACTGTTTTTT
>TRBV7-8|.|.|TRBJ2-3|15
CASSLLSGPQDTQYF
TGTGCCAGCAGCCTCCTGAGCGGACCACAAGATACGCAGTATTTT
>TRBV13|.|.|TRBJ1-1|15
CASSQRGGGNTEAFF
TGTGCCAGCAGCCAACGGGGCGGGGGGAACACTGAAGCTTTCTTT
>TRBV5-6|.|.|TRBJ2-7|14
CASSRLSGLYEQYF
TGTGCCAGCAGCCGCCTCAGTGGTCTCTACGAGCAGTACTTC
>TRBV10-3|.|few|TRBJ1-1|13
CAISETGNTEAFF
TGTGCCATCAGCGAGACGGGGAACACTGAAGCTTTCTTT
>TRBV27|TRBD1|.|TRBJ1-2|14
CASSPRQGYYGYTF
TGTGCCAGCAGTCCCCGACAGGGTTACTATGGCTACACCTTC
>TRBV7-2|.|.|TRBJ1-1|16
CASSLARGLMNTEAFF
TGTGCCAGCAGCTTAGCGCGGGGGCTCATGAACACTGAAGCTTTCTTT
>TRBV13|TRBD2|.|TRBJ2-7|17
CASSSRTSGEISYEQYF
TGTGCCAGCAGCTCTCGGACTAGCGGGGAAATCTCCTACGAGCAGTACTTC
>TRBV7-2|TRBD1|.|TRBJ2-7|13
CASSPTGFYEQYF
TGTGCCAGCAGCCCGACAGGGTTCTACGAGCAGTACTTC
>TRBV3-1/TRBV3-2|TRBD1|.|TRBJ1-1|15
CASSQGDRGYTEAFF
TGTGCCAGCAGCCAAGGTGACAGGGGGTACACTGAAGCTTTCTTT
>TRBV4-1|TRBD1|.|TRBJ1-2|15
CASSQRQGANYGYTF
TGCGCCAGCAGCCAACGACAGGGAGCTAACTATGGCTACACCTTC
>TRBV20-1|.|.|TRBJ1-1|11
CSARQGLSAFF
TGCAGTGCTAGACAGGGTTTGTCGGCTTTCTTT
>TRBV24-1|.|.|TRBJ1-1|15
CATSDRTARNTEAFF
TGTGCCACCAGTGATCGGACAGCTCGCAACACTGAAGCTTTCTTT
>TRBV19|.|.|TRBJ2-4|18
CASNEAFGAATAKNIQYF
TGTGCCAGTAACGAGGCGTTTGGGGCAGCGACAGCCAAAAACATTCAGTACTTC
>TRBV3-1/TRBV3-2|TRBD1|.|TRBJ2-7|18
CASSQDLVTGVQRYEQYF
TGTGCCAGCAGCCAAGATCTTGTGACAGGGGTCCAACGGTACGAGCAGTACTTC
>TRBV2|.|.|TRBJ1-4|16
CASRRQIFSTNEKLFF
TGTGCCAGCAGACGACAGATTTTTTCAACTAATGAAAAACTGTTTTTT
>TRBV3-1/TRBV3-2|TRBD1|.|TRBJ2-4|21
CASSQEQPGTGGVEAKNIQYF
TGTGCCAGCAGCCAAGAACAACCCGGGACAGGGGGAGTTGAAGCCAAAAACATTCAGTACTTC
>TRBV18|.|.|TRBJ1-6|13
CASSSTENSPLHF
TGTGCCAGCTCGTCGACAGAAAATTCACCCCTCCACTTT
>TRBV7-6|.|.|TRBJ2-1|19
CASSSLSYRELRDHNEQFF
TGTGCCAGCAGCTCCCTCTCCTACAGGGAACTAAGGGACCACAATGAGCAGTTCTTC
>TRBV19|.|.|TRBJ2-3|15
CASSINRQGTDTQYF
TGTGCCAGTAGTATAAACAGACAGGGCACAGATACGCAGTATTTT
>TRBV6-5|TRBD2|.|TRBJ2-3|12
CASSSTSHIRYF
TGTGCCAGCAGTTCGACTAGCCATATAAGGTATTTT
>TRBV10-2|.|.|TRBJ2-5|11
CASSTQETQYF
TGCGCCAGCAGCACACAAGAGACCCAGTACTTC
>TRBV30|TRBD2|.|TRBJ2-1|13
CAREREGPGEQFF
TGTGCAAGGGAGCGGGAGGGCCCGGGTGAGCAGTTCTTC
>TRBV5-1|TRBD2|few|TRBJ2-1|14
CASSFRTSDNEQFF
TGCGCCAGCAGCTTCCGGACTAGCGACAATGAGCAGTTCTTC
>TRBV24-1|TRBD1|few|TRBJ1-5|16
CATSDLRGQSNQPQHF
TGTGCCACCAGTGACCTCAGGGGGCAGAGCAATCAGCCCCAGCATTTT
>TRBV15|.|few|TRBJ2-1|13
CATSRDYSNEQFF
TGTGCCACCAGCAGGGACTACAGCAATGAGCAGTTCTTC
>TRBV19|.|.|TRBJ2-1|15
CASRKNQQGNNEQFF
TGTGCCAGTAGGAAAAACCAGCAGGGAAACAATGAGCAGTTCTTC
>TRBV2|.|.|TRBJ2-5|15
CASRPKAGAAETQYF
TGTGCCAGCAGGCCTAAGGCTGGGGCTGCAGAGACCCAGTACTTC